This T cell receptor beta chain was observed in a study of shared clonotypes between healthy human individuals. Sequencing used immunoSEQ multiplex PCR; TCRdb keeps in-frame clones, though not all of them. The repertoire includes about 2.5 million clones, less than 95% of them detected once, and roughly 0.34% sits in the top ten. Sample: naive CD4+ T cells from PBMCs. The subset is: CD45RA+ positively selected. The source is a man younger than 35 in good health. Some clones in this sample may be carry-over from other donors' samples.

The CDR3 DNA follows: TGTGCCAGCAGTTCGAAAATTGTTCCCGGGGAGCTGTTTTTT. Its protein is CASSSKIVPGELFF. This chain joins TRBV27 and TRBJ2-2; D unresolved. This CDR3 contains 14 residues. Germline V lookup: CDR1 MNHEY, CDR2 SMNVEV (reference sequence). The germline V and J ends were trimmed by 4 bases and 6 bases, with 12 bases remaining between them.